The next 14 T cell receptor beta chains were all read from a single sample in a study of cytomegalovirus exposure and HLA in healthy donors. PCR amplification relied on 60 Vbeta primers (plus 13 Jbeta primers). The protocol was immunoSEQ multiplex PCR, while the TCRdb copy is restricted to in-frame clones and leaves out a portion. The sample comprises 140,000 to 150,000 clones, about 73% of which are singletons, and roughly 3.1% rests with the top ten. The source material was PBMCs. Receptors originate from a man in his forties or fifties in good health and CMV-seropositive.

The chain joins TRBV6-6 to TRBJ2-5; 11 bases fit TRBD1. This CDR3 has 15 amino acids. With V trimmed by 6 bases and J by 2 bases, 5 bases remained unmatched. Germline V gene data show CDR1 as MNHNY and CDR2 as SVGAGI (reference sequence). The CDR3 is CASRGGQGAQETQYF. CDR3 nucleotides: TGTGCCAGCAGGGGCGGACAGGGGGCTCAAGAGACCCAGTACTTC.

The chain links TRBV15 to TRBJ2-7, with D possibly being TRBD1 (5 bases). Germline V gives CDR1 LNHNV, CDR2 YYDKDF (reference sequence). The CDR3 is made up of 13 amino acids. V was shortened by 1 base and J by 3 bases, with 7 bases between the two germline ends. The CDR3 reads CATSRVGVYEQYF. The CDR3 region has the DNA TGTGCCACCAGCAGAGTAGGGGTCTACGAGCAGTACTTC.

The chain combines TRBV7-2 with TRBJ1-2, with 7 bases that match TRBD1. The junction had 11 bases not matched to a gene; V was cut back by 5 bases and J by 8 bases. The germline V gene encodes CDR1 SGHTA and CDR2 FQGNSA. The CDR3 length is 14 residues. CDR3 coding DNA: TGTGCCAGCAGCCAAAGACAGGGTGCGGAGGGCTACACCTTC. Its translation is CASSQRQGAEGYTF. Variable domain in full (rest from reference TRBV7-2 and TRBJ1-2): GAGVSQSPSNKVTEKGKDVELRCDPISGHTALYWYRQSLGQGLEFLIYFQGNSAPDKSGLPSDRFSAERTGGSVSTLTIQRTQQEDSAVYLCASSQRQGAEGYTFGSGTRLTVV.

This clone was seen more than once but under ten times. The chain combines TRBV7-9 with TRBJ2-1, with TRBD1 identical over 7 bases. This CDR3 is built from 16 residues. V gave up 1 base and J gave up 0 bases; unmatched junction bases: 3. The germline CDR1 and CDR2 sequences are SEHNR and FQNEAQ (reference sequence). The CDR3 DNA reads TGTGCCAGCAGCTTAGTAGGGGGCAGCTCCTACAATGAGCAGTTCTTC. Amino acids: CASSLVGGSSYNEQFF.

This clone was detected only a few times. J is TRBJ2-7 and V is TRBV30; 7 positions match TRBD2. The CDR3 runs 12 residues. Germline loops: CDR1 GTSNPN, CDR2 SVGIG (reference sequence). CDR3 in amino acids: CAWGGFTYEQYF. CDR3 sequence (DNA): TGTGCTTGGGGGGGGTTTACTTACGAGCAGTACTTC.

The sample holds one count of this clone. The chain carries TRBV10-3 and TRBJ1-1; no firm D call. V was cut by 6 bases and J by 0 bases, with 8 bases left in between. The CDR3 runs 13 residues. The germline gives CDR1 ENHRY, CDR2 SYGVKD. Here the CDR3 DNA reads TGTGCCATCAGCGACAACCTGAACACTGAAGCTTTCTTT. This codes for CAISDNLNTEAFF.

This clone occurred a few times. The V gene is TRBV15, the J gene TRBJ2-7; 12 nucleotides line up with TRBD1. The trim removed 6 bases at V and 5 bases at J, leaving 2 bases unmatched. Germline V gene lookup returns CDR1 LNHNV and CDR2 YYDKDF (reference sequence). The CDR3 consists of 13 residues. In DNA form, the CDR3 reads TGTGCCACCAGGTGGGACAGGGGGCACGAGCAGTACTTC. Translated: CATRWDRGHEQYF. Based on the CDR3 plus reference TRBV15 and TRBJ2-7, the full variable domain is DAMVIQNPRYQVTQFGKPVTLSCSQTLNHNVMYWYQQKSSQAPKLLFHYYDKDFNNEADTPDNFQSRRPNTSFCFLDIRSPGLGDTAMYLCATRWDRGHEQYFGPGTRLTVT.

This chain links TRBV5-8 with TRBJ1-2, with 7 nucleotides matching TRBD1. V was clipped by 4 bases and J by 0 bases; unmatched bases: 6. This CDR3 comprises 15 residues. Germline CDR1 is SGHTS and CDR2 is YDEGEE. DNA of the CDR3: TGTGCCAGCAGCGTACCCGGGACAGCTAACTATGGCTACACCTTC. Translated: CASSVPGTANYGYTF.

The gene calls are TRBV7-3 and TRBJ2-1; 7 bases match TRBD1. J gave up 2 bases and V 5 bases, and 6 bases lay outside the gene matches. The germline V gene encodes CDR1 SGHTA and CDR2 FQGTGA. The CDR3 is 15 amino acids. The CDR3, as DNA: TGTGCCAGCAGCCCCACCGGGACAGCCTACAATGAGCAGTTCTTC. Translated, it gives CASSPTGTAYNEQFF.

J is TRBJ2-5 and V is TRBV7-2; D is perhaps TRBD1 (6 bases). The CDR3 runs 13 residues. The germline V gene encodes CDR1 SGHTA and CDR2 FQGNSA. V shed 2 bases and J shed 5 bases, with 9 bases lying between them. The CDR3 reads CASSLHRAETQYF. CDR3 nucleotides: TGTGCCAGCAGCTTACACAGGGCGGAGACCCAGTACTTC.

The DNA of the CDR3 is TGCAGCGTTGCCGGTCTCACCGTGCAGAGGCAGATGAACACTGAAGCTTTCTTT. This gives the protein CSVAGLTVQRQMNTEAFF. The chain couples TRBV29-1 to TRBJ1-1, with D unclear. This CDR3 is built from 18 residues. Germline V gene data show CDR1 as SQVTM and CDR2 as ANQGSEA. Trimming removed 4 bases from V and 0 bases from J, with 24 bases in between.

This clone was observed a handful of times. The V gene is TRBV7-2, the J gene TRBJ2-1; 9 bases map to TRBD1. The CDR3 has 14 residues. The germline V gene has CDR1 SGHTA and CDR2 FQGNSA. J lost 7 bases, V lost 4 bases, and 5 bases had no gene match. CDR3 coding DNA: TGTGCCAGCAGCTCCCCGACAGGGGGGAATGAGCAGTTCTTC. Translation: CASSSPTGGNEQFF. The variable domain in full, with the rest retrieved from reference TRBV7-2 and TRBJ2-1, is GAGVSQSPSNKVTEKGKDVELRCDPISGHTALYWYRQSLGQGLEFLIYFQGNSAPDKSGLPSDRFSAERTGGSVSTLTIQRTQQEDSAVYLCASSSPTGGNEQFFGPGTRLTVL.

V gene TRBV30 combines with J gene TRBJ1-1; possible D gene TRBD1, 6 bases. The CDR3 is made up of 13 amino acids. CDR1 is GTSNPN and CDR2 is SVGIG in the germline V gene (reference sequence). V was cut by 7 bases and J by 5 bases, with 17 bases left in between. The CDR3 nucleotides read TGTGCCTATCTGAGGGGAGGGGGGACTGAAGCTTTCTTT. As protein: CAYLRGGGTEAFF.

The rearrangement uses TRBV18 and TRBJ2-7; 10 bases map to TRBD1. The length of the CDR3 is 14 residues. Per the germline V gene, CDR1 is KGHSH and CDR2 is LQKENI. With 3 bases clipped from V and 5 bases from J, the junction kept 4 bases outside the gene matches. For the CDR3, the DNA is TGTGCCAGCTCACCGACAGGGGGCGCGAACGAGCAGTACTTC. This encodes CASSPTGGANEQYF.